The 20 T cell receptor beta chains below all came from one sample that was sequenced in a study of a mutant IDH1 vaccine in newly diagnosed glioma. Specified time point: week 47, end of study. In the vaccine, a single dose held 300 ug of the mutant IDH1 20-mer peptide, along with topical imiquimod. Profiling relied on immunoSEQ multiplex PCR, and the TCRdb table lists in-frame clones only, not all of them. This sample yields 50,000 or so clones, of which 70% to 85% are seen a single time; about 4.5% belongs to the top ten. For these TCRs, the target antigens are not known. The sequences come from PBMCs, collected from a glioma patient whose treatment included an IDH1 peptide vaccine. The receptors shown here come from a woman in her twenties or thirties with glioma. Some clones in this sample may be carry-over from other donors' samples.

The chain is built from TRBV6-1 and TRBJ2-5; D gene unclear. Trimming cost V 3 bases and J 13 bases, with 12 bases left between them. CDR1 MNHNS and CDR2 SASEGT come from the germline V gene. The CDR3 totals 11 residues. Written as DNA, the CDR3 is TGTGCCAGCAGTGACGAGTTTGGCCCGTACTTC. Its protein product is CASSDEFGPYF.

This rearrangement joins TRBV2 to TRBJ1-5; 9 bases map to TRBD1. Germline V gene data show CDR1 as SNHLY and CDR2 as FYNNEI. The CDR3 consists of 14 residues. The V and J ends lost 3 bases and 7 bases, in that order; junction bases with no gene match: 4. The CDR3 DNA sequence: TGTGCCAGCAGTGATAGGACAGGGGAACAGCCCCAGCATTTT. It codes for CASSDRTGEQPQHF.

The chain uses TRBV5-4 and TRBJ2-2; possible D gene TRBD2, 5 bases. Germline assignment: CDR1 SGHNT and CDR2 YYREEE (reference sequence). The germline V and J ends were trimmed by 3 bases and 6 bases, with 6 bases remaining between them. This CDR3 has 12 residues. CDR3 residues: CASSYGAGELFF. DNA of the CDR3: TGTGCCAGCAGCTACGGGGCCGGGGAGCTGTTTTTT.

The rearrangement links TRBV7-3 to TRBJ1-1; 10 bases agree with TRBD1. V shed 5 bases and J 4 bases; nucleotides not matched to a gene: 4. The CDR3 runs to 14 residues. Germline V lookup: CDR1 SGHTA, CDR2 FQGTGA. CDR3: CASSLGQGTTEAFF. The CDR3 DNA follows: TGTGCCAGCAGCCTGGGACAGGGGACCACTGAAGCTTTCTTT.

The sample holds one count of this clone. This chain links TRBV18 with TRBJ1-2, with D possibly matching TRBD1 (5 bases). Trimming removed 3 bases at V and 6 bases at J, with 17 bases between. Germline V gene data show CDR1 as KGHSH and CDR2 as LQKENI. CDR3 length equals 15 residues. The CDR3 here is CASSPSTAGWDGYTF. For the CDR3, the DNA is TGTGCCAGCTCACCCTCGACAGCAGGGTGGGATGGCTACACCTTC.

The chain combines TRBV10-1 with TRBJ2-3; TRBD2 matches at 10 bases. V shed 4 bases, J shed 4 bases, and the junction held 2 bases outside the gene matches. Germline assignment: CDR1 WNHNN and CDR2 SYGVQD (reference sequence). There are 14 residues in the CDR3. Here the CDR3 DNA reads TGCGCCAGCAGTGGCGGGACTAGCGCAGATACGCAGTATTTT. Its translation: CASSGGTSADTQYF.

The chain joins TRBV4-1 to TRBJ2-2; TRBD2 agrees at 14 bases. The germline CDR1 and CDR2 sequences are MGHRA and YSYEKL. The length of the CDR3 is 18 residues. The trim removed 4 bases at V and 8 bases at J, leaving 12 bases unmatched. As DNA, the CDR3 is TGCGCCAGCAGCCCATCGAGGGGGACTAGCGGGAGTGTGGGGGAGCTGTTTTTT. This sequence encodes CASSPSRGTSGSVGELFF.

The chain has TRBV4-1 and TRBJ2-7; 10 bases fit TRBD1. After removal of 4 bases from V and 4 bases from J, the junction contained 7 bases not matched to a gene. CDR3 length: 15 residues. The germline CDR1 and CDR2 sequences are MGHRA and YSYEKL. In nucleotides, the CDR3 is TGCGCCAGCAGCCGAACGACAGGGGGCAGTTACGAGCAGTACTTC. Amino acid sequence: CASSRTTGGSYEQYF.

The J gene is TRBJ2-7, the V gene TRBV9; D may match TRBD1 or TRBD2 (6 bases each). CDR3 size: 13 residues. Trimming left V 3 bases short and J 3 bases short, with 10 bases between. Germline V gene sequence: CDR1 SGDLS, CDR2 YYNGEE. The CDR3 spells CASSGGAGYEQYF. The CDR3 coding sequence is TGTGCCAGCAGCGGGGGGGCGGGCTACGAGCAGTACTTC.

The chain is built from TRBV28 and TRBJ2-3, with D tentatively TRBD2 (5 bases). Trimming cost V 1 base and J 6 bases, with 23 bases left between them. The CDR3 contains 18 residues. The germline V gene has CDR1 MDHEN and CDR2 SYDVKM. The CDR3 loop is CASSLSERTPAPVDTQYF. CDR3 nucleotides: TGTGCCAGCAGTTTATCCGAAAGGACTCCAGCTCCCGTCGATACGCAGTATTTT.

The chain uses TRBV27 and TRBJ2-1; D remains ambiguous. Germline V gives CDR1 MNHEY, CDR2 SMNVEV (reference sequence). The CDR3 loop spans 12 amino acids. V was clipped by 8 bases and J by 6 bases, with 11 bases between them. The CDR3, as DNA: TGTGCCAGCCAAAGCGCTAGCAATGAGCAGTTCTTC. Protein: CASQSASNEQFF.

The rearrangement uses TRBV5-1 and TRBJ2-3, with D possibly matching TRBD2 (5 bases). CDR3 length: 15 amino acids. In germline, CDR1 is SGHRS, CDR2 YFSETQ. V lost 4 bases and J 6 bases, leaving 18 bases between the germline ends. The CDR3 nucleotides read TGCGCCAGCAGCGAAACTAGTTCGAAGTTGGATACGCAGTATTTT. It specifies CASSETSSKLDTQYF.

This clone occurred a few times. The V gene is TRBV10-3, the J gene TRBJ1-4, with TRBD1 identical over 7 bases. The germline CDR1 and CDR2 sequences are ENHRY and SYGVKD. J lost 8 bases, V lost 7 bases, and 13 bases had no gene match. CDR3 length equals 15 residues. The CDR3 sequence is CAIKLTGVSEEKLFF. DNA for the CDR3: TGTGCCATCAAACTCACAGGGGTTAGCGAAGAAAAACTGTTTTTT.

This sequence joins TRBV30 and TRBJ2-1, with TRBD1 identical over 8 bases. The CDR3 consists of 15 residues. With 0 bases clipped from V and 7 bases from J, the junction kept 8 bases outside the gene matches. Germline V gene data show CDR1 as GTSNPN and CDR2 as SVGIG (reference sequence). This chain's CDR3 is CAWSVLRTGRNEQFF. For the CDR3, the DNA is TGTGCCTGGAGTGTACTCCGGACAGGGCGGAATGAGCAGTTCTTC.

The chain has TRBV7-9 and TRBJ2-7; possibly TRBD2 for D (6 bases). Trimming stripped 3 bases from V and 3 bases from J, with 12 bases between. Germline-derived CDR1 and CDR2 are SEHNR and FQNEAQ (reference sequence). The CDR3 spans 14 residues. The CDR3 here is CASSFVGEDYEQYF. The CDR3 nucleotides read TGTGCCAGCAGCTTCGTTGGGGAGGACTACGAGCAGTACTTC.

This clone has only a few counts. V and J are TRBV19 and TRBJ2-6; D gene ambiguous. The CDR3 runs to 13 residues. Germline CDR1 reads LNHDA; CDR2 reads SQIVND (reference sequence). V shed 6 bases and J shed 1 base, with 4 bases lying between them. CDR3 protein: CASSQSGANVLTF. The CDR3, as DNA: TGTGCCAGTAGCCAGTCTGGGGCCAACGTCCTGACTTTC.

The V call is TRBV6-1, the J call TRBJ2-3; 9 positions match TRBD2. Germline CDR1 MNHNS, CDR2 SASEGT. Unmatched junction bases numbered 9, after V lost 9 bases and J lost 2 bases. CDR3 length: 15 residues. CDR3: CARGTSGPYTDTQYF. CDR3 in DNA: TGTGCCAGGGGTACTAGCGGGCCATACACAGATACGCAGTATTTT.

The CDR3 DNA reads TGTGCCAGTGTCGATGACAACCGCTCTTTAGGCTACACCTTC. It codes for CASVDDNRSLGYTF. The rearrangement uses TRBV7-9 and TRBJ1-2; no firm D call. Trimming shortened V by 9 bases and J by 8 bases, and 22 bases separated the two germline ends. The V gene's germline CDR1 is SEHNR and CDR2 FQNEAQ (reference sequence). CDR3 length: 14 amino acids.

CDR3 region: CASSNFQGNYGYTF. The CDR3 nucleotides are TGTGCCAGCAGTAATTTCCAGGGGAACTATGGCTACACCTTC. The V gene is TRBV2, the J gene TRBJ1-2; D may be TRBD1 (6 bases). The CDR3 is made up of 14 amino acids. Germline CDR1 and CDR2: SNHLY and FYNNEI. V was shortened by 5 bases and J by 2 bases, with 12 bases between the two germline ends.

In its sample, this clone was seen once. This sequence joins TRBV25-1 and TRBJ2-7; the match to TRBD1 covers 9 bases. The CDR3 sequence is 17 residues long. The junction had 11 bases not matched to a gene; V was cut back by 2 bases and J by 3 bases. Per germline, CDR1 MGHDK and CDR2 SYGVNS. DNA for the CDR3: TGTGCCAGCAGTGAACCAACACAGGGGGCGATGGGCTACGAGCAGTACTTC. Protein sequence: CASSEPTQGAMGYEQYF.